The table lists the clone carrying this T cell receptor beta chain with a few counts. The entry originates in a study of patients and donors after allogeneic stem cell transplantation. TCRdb analysed the RT-PCR reads with MiXCR anew, one entry per CDR3 protein. The profile shows roughly 960,000 distinct CDR3 sequences, around 17% of them singletons. The sequenced sample consisted of blood, either unsorted or a sorted T cell fraction (not recorded which). The receptor was derived from a human donor who was either an allogeneic HSCT recipient or a stem cell or donor lymphocyte infusion donor (not recorded which). It is not recorded whose cells these are; they may come from a transplant donor.

CDR3 nucleotides: TGTGCCAGCAGTACAAACAGGGTTAAAAACATTCAGTACTTC. Translated: CASSTNRVKNIQYF. V and J are TRBV5-6 and TRBJ2-4; TRBD1 is a possible D gene (6 bases). V lost 5 bases and J 4 bases, leaving 13 bases between the germline ends. This CDR3 comprises 14 residues. CDR1 and CDR2 (germline): SGHDT, YYEEEE.